This TCR beta chain derives from a study of cytotoxic CD8 clonotypes in ibrutinib-treated CLL. Germline V gene lookup returns CDR1 SGHNT and CDR2 YENEEA. The CDR3 length is 16 residues. After removal of 2 bases from V and 6 bases from J, the junction contained 8 bases not matched to a gene. Clones were sequenced by immunoSEQ multiplex PCR, and TCRdb holds only the in-frame ones, with some missing. The sample records 150,000 or so clones, about four fifths being singletons. The V call is TRBV11-3, the J call TRBJ2-1; TRBD2 agrees at 9 bases. The sample consisted of PBMCs, taken after 12 months of ibrutinib treatment. The clonotype originates from a human donor with chronic lymphocytic leukemia. The chain's CDR3 is CASSLTATAGGNEQFF. The CDR3 bases are TGTGCCAGCAGCTTAACGGCGACAGCGGGAGGCAATGAGCAGTTCTTC.